A selection of T cell receptor beta chains follows, all from one sample in a study of regulatory T cells in long-lasting Graves disease. MiXCR, applied by TCRdb to the multiplex PCR reads, yields one record per CDR3 protein. Seen here are about 420,000 distinct CDR3 sequences, roughly 17% observed once, and the top ten hold around 23%. The sample was also reused in another study, on T cells in Graves' hyperthyroidism and ophthalmopathy.

This sample comprised peripheral blood mononuclear cells (PBMCs), obtained at new diagnosis, from a patient treated with antithyroid drugs. All receptors derive from a woman under 30 with Graves disease. CDR3s include the opening cysteine and the closing phenylalanine or tryptophan. Each record gives: V gene, J gene, D gene, clone size, CDR3 protein, CDR3 DNA. A D gene is named only where the DNA matches it firmly. Rows give clone size only sometimes, using once, few, many, or a class for an expanded clone.

v_gene: TRBV4-3
j_gene: TRBJ2-7
d_gene: NA
abundance: NA
CDR3aa: CASSQGDRRLSSYEQYF
CDR3nt: TGCGCCAGCAGCCAGGGGGACCGACGATTGAGCTCCTACGAGCAGTACTTC

v_gene: TRBV28
j_gene: TRBJ2-7
d_gene: TRBD2
abundance: many
CDR3aa: CASRPHQGLAGAYEQYF
CDR3nt: TGTGCCAGCAGACCCCACCAAGGACTAGCGGGAGCGTACGAGCAGTACTTC

v_gene: TRBV3-1
j_gene: TRBJ2-1
d_gene: TRBD2
abundance: many
CDR3aa: CASSQVASGYNEQFF
CDR3nt: TGTGCCAGCAGCCAGGTGGCTAGCGGATACAATGAGCAGTTCTTC

v_gene: TRBV27
j_gene: TRBJ2-7
d_gene: NA
abundance: many
CDR3aa: CASSLLLGEGYEQYF
CDR3nt: TGTGCCAGCAGCCTCCTCTTGGGGGAAGGGTACGAGCAGTACTTC

v_gene: TRBV29-1
j_gene: TRBJ2-5
d_gene: NA
abundance: few
CDR3aa: CSVGGTGQETQYF
CDR3nt: TGCAGCGTTGGAGGGACGGGGCAAGAGACCCAGTACTTC

v_gene: TRBV20-1
j_gene: TRBJ2-1
d_gene: NA
abundance: many
CDR3aa: CSARAPPSSYNEQFF
CDR3nt: TGCAGTGCTAGAGCCCCCCCCTCTAGCTACAATGAGCAGTTCTTC

v_gene: TRBV30
j_gene: TRBJ1-1
d_gene: NA
abundance: many
CDR3aa: CAWSLKGNTEAFF
CDR3nt: TGTGCCTGGAGTCTCAAGGGGAACACTGAAGCTTTCTTT

v_gene: TRBV7-3
j_gene: TRBJ2-2
d_gene: TRBD2
abundance: NA
CDR3aa: CASSLGLAATGELFF
CDR3nt: TGTGCCAGCAGCTTAGGCCTAGCGGCCACCGGGGAGCTGTTTTTT

v_gene: TRBV28
j_gene: TRBJ2-1
d_gene: TRBD1
abundance: few
CDR3aa: CASSSWDRGNEQFF
CDR3nt: TGTGCCAGCAGTTCCTGGGACAGGGGCAATGAGCAGTTCTTC

v_gene: TRBV29-1
j_gene: TRBJ2-3
d_gene: NA
abundance: many
CDR3aa: CSVEALYF
CDR3nt: TGCAGCGTTGAGGCCCTGTATTTT

v_gene: TRBV6-5
j_gene: TRBJ2-1
d_gene: NA
abundance: few
CDR3aa: CASSYSRANEQFF
CDR3nt: TGTGCCAGCAGTTACTCGAGGGCGAATGAGCAGTTCTTC

v_gene: TRBV7-9
j_gene: TRBJ2-2
d_gene: NA
abundance: NA
CDR3aa: CASSNPGLRWTGELFF
CDR3nt: TGTGCCAGCAGCAACCCCGGGCTGCGCTGGACCGGGGAGCTGTTTTTT

v_gene: TRBV28
j_gene: TRBJ2-7
d_gene: TRBD1
abundance: few
CDR3aa: CASSAPGTGDEQYF
CDR3nt: TGTGCCAGCAGTGCTCCCGGGACAGGGGACGAGCAGTACTTC

v_gene: TRBV12-3/TRBV12-4
j_gene: TRBJ2-2
d_gene: TRBD2
abundance: few
CDR3aa: CATHRGLAVPGELFF
CDR3nt: TGTGCCACTCACCGGGGACTAGCTGTCCCCGGGGAGCTGTTTTTT

v_gene: TRBV20-1
j_gene: TRBJ1-6
d_gene: NA
abundance: NA
CDR3aa: CSARKTGDNSPLHF
CDR3nt: TGCAGTGCTCGTAAGACGGGAGATAATTCACCCCTCCACTTT

v_gene: TRBV20-1
j_gene: TRBJ1-6
d_gene: NA
abundance: NA
CDR3aa: CSATDHQIYNSPLHF
CDR3nt: TGCAGTGCTACTGACCACCAGATTTATAATTCACCCCTCCACTTT

v_gene: TRBV20-1
j_gene: TRBJ2-5
d_gene: TRBD2
abundance: few
CDR3aa: CSAGGGTREETQYF
CDR3nt: TGCAGTGCCGGGGGGGGAACCCGCGAAGAGACCCAGTACTTC

v_gene: TRBV6-2/TRBV6-3
j_gene: TRBJ2-2
d_gene: NA
abundance: few
CDR3aa: CASNPTSTGELFF
CDR3nt: TGTGCCAGCAATCCTACGAGCACCGGGGAGCTGTTTTTT

v_gene: TRBV7-2
j_gene: TRBJ2-1
d_gene: TRBD2
abundance: NA
CDR3aa: CASSSVGGSGRAEKDEQFF
CDR3nt: TGTGCCAGCAGCTCCGTCGGGGGTAGCGGGAGGGCGGAGAAAGATGAGCAGTTCTTC

v_gene: TRBV28
j_gene: TRBJ2-1
d_gene: TRBD1
abundance: many
CDR3aa: CASSLYLTGFHSYNEQFF
CDR3nt: TGTGCCAGCAGTTTATATCTGACAGGGTTTCACTCCTACAATGAGCAGTTCTTC

v_gene: TRBV12-5
j_gene: TRBJ2-1
d_gene: TRBD2
abundance: few
CDR3aa: CASGLGDLAGGHHNEQFF
CDR3nt: TGTGCTAGTGGTTTGGGGGATCTAGCGGGAGGTCACCACAATGAGCAGTTCTTC

v_gene: TRBV28
j_gene: TRBJ1-2
d_gene: TRBD1
abundance: few
CDR3aa: CASSTGTGGNFYGYTF
CDR3nt: TGTGCCAGCAGCACCGGGACAGGGGGCAACTTCTATGGCTACACCTTC

v_gene: TRBV11-2
j_gene: TRBJ2-3
d_gene: NA
abundance: many
CDR3aa: CASSFSRDSPGTQYF
CDR3nt: TGTGCCAGCAGCTTCTCCCGGGACTCGCCCGGTACGCAGTATTTT

v_gene: TRBV20-1
j_gene: TRBJ1-1
d_gene: NA
abundance: many
CDR3aa: CSARSDTNTEAFF
CDR3nt: TGCAGTGCTAGATCTGACACGAACACTGAAGCTTTCTTT

v_gene: TRBV29-1
j_gene: TRBJ2-1
d_gene: TRBD2
abundance: many
CDR3aa: CSVEGLAGGPVYNEQFF
CDR3nt: TGCAGCGTTGAAGGCCTAGCGGGAGGGCCCGTCTACAATGAGCAGTTCTTC

v_gene: TRBV11-3
j_gene: TRBJ2-2
d_gene: NA
abundance: NA
CDR3aa: CASTTPGSGELFF
CDR3nt: TGTGCCAGCACCACTCCCGGTTCCGGGGAGCTGTTTTTT

v_gene: TRBV27
j_gene: TRBJ1-2
d_gene: NA
abundance: many
CDR3aa: CASTSHWGANYGYTF
CDR3nt: TGTGCCAGCACATCGCACTGGGGAGCTAACTATGGCTACACCTTC

v_gene: TRBV28
j_gene: TRBJ1-5
d_gene: NA
abundance: many
CDR3aa: CASNHRDTYHQPQHF
CDR3nt: TGTGCCAGCAATCACCGGGACACGTACCATCAGCCCCAGCATTTT

v_gene: TRBV2
j_gene: TRBJ2-6
d_gene: NA
abundance: many
CDR3aa: CASSATERSGANVLTF
CDR3nt: TGTGCCAGCAGTGCCACCGAACGCTCTGGGGCCAACGTCCTGACTTTC

v_gene: TRBV25-1
j_gene: TRBJ2-1
d_gene: TRBD2
abundance: many
CDR3aa: CASSNTGTTSYNEQFF
CDR3nt: TGTGCCAGTTCCAACACCGGGACTACCAGCTACAATGAGCAGTTCTTC

v_gene: TRBV12-5
j_gene: TRBJ2-2
d_gene: NA
abundance: once
CDR3aa: CASGLHRTGELFF
CDR3nt: TGTGCTAGTGGTTTGCACAGGACCGGGGAGCTGTTTTTT

v_gene: TRBV10-1
j_gene: TRBJ1-1
d_gene: TRBD1
abundance: many
CDR3aa: CASSPPGQRNTEAFF
CDR3nt: TGCGCCAGCAGTCCTCCGGGACAGCGGAACACTGAAGCTTTCTTT

v_gene: TRBV20-1
j_gene: TRBJ2-1
d_gene: NA
abundance: many
CDR3aa: CSASRETSYNEQFF
CDR3nt: TGCAGTGCTAGCCGGGAGACTTCCTACAATGAGCAGTTCTTC